The 5 T cell receptor beta chains presented below share a single source sample, sequenced in a study of cytomegalovirus exposure and HLA in healthy donors. Sequenced by immunoSEQ multiplex PCR; TCRdb stores in-frame clones only, minus some. The data contain 150,000 or so clones, about 88% of them singletons. Sequenced material: PBMCs. The origin of the receptors is a woman aged 18 to 35 in good health and CMV-seropositive.

This sequence joins TRBV7-9 and TRBJ2-6, with D perhaps TRBD1 (6 bases). The germline V gene encodes CDR1 SEHNR and CDR2 FQNEAQ (reference sequence). The V gene lost 3 bases and the J gene lost 0 bases, with 18 bases spanning the gap. The CDR3 is 19 residues long. The CDR3 DNA sequence: TGTGCCAGCAGCTTCAAGGCTTTGGACAGAAGCTCTGGGGCCAACGTCCTGACTTTC. Translated: CASSFKALDRSSGANVLTF.

This chain connects TRBV30 to TRBJ1-1; tentatively, D is TRBD1 (5 bases). The germline CDR1 and CDR2 sequences are GTSNPN and SVGIG (reference sequence). The CDR3 contains 15 residues. Trimming pared 5 bases from V and 1 base from J, leaving 17 bases between. DNA for the CDR3: TGTGCCTGGTCCCGGGACCGCGGGGGGAACACTGAAGCTTTCTTT. Residues: CAWSRDRGGNTEAFF.

On this clone: Within the sample, other DNA sequences also encode this same CDR3. The CDR3 nucleotides read TGTGCCAGCAGTTTACTCAATCAGCCCCAGCATTTT. It encodes CASSLLNQPQHF. The chain employs TRBV28 and TRBJ1-5; D remains unclear. The CDR3 extends over 12 amino acids. Trimming removed 2 bases at V and 3 bases at J, with 2 bases between. Germline CDR1 reads MDHEN; CDR2 reads SYDVKM.

The gene calls are TRBV5-4 and TRBJ1-2, with TRBD1 identical over 8 bases. The germline CDR1 and CDR2 sequences are SGHNT and YYREEE (reference sequence). This CDR3 spans 14 amino acids. After removal of 2 bases from V and 4 bases from J, the junction contained 4 bases not matched to a gene. This chain's CDR3 is CASSFRTGSYGYTF. The DNA for the CDR3 is TGTGCCAGCAGCTTCCGGACAGGGTCCTATGGCTACACCTTC.

The chain has TRBV7-2 and TRBJ1-5; 8 positions agree with TRBD1. The CDR3 totals 14 residues. Germline V lookup: CDR1 SGHTA, CDR2 FQGNSA. Unmatched junction bases numbered 6, after V lost 4 bases and J lost 7 bases. The CDR3 bases are TGTGCCAGCAGCTCGGACAGGGTAAGACAGCCCCAGCATTTT. Translating gives CASSSDRVRQPQHF. Full variable domain (remainder filled in from reference TRBV7-2 and TRBJ1-5): GAGVSQSPSNKVTEKGKDVELRCDPISGHTALYWYRQSLGQGLEFLIYFQGNSAPDKSGLPSDRFSAERTGGSVSTLTIQRTQQEDSAVYLCASSSDRVRQPQHFGDGTRLSIL.